Listed here are 16 T cell receptor beta chains from one sample, sequenced in a study of blood T cells in healthy people across ages. A second 7 to 11 cycle PCR used barcoded and J-beta primers. TCRdb reprocessed the 5' RACE reads with MiXCR, giving one entry per CDR3 protein. Of 550,000 to 750,000 distinct CDR3 sequences in the sample, about 21% were seen once. The specimen was blood. Receptors originate from a man aged 70 or older in good health.

In DNA form, the CDR3 reads TGTGCCAGCAGCTTAGGCCCCCTCCTCCAGCGGGATGAGCAGTTCTTC. Protein sequence: CASSLGPLLQRDEQFF. The V and J genes are TRBV7-3 and TRBJ2-1; D possibly corresponds to TRBD2 (6 bases). The V end lost 2 bases, the J end lost 8 bases, and 19 bases lay between the germline ends. CDR1 SGHTA and CDR2 FQGTGA come from the germline V gene. This CDR3 contains 16 residues.

The chain carries TRBV4-1 and TRBJ1-5; a possible D gene is TRBD1 (6 bases). This CDR3 has 15 residues. The V and J ends lost 0 bases and 9 bases respectively, with 15 bases between them. The germline V gene has CDR1 MGHRA and CDR2 YSYEKL. CDR3 sequence: CASSQDPGGSWPQHF. In nucleotides, the CDR3 is TGCGCCAGCAGCCAAGATCCGGGGGGCTCTTGGCCCCAGCATTTT.

This clonotype was observed at least ten times. It may be a read error: a sequence one base away is much more abundant. The CDR3 is CASRLGSEEAQYF. The CDR3 DNA is TGCGCCAGCAGGTTGGGGTCCGAAGAGGCCCAGTACTTC. J is TRBJ2-5 and V is TRBV5-1; D ambiguous. The CDR3 is 13 amino acids. Germline CDR1 is SGHRS and CDR2 is YFSETQ.

This clonotype appeared a few times. Here the CDR3 reads CASSLSGTSRDEQFF. The CDR3 nucleotides read TGTGCCAGCAGCTTATCCGGGACAAGCAGGGATGAGCAGTTCTTC. The chain recombines TRBV11-3 with TRBJ2-1, with D possibly being TRBD1 (6 bases). Germline V lookup: CDR1 SGHNT, CDR2 YENEEA. The CDR3 consists of 15 residues. Trimming shortened V by 2 bases and J by 8 bases, and 16 bases separated the two germline ends.

V is TRBV7-9 and J is TRBJ2-7, with 7 positions matching TRBD2. The CDR3 is made up of 19 amino acids. Germline V gives CDR1 SEHNR, CDR2 FQNEAQ (reference sequence). After removal of 3 bases from V and 2 bases from J, the junction contained 19 bases not matched to a gene. The CDR3 loop reads CASSFRSSRNASGTYEQYF. Written as DNA, the CDR3 is TGTGCCAGCAGCTTCCGATCTTCCAGAAACGCTAGCGGTACCTACGAGCAGTACTTC.

The rearrangement joins TRBV11-1 to TRBJ2-1; D tentatively reads TRBD1 or TRBD2 (6 bases each). Trimming removed 1 base at V and 6 bases at J, with 19 bases between. This CDR3 comprises 17 residues. Germline assignment: CDR1 SGHAT and CDR2 FQDESV (reference sequence). The CDR3 sequence: CASSLEGGRTFLNEQFF. The CDR3 DNA is TGTGCCAGCAGCTTAGAGGGGGGTAGGACCTTCCTCAATGAGCAGTTCTTC.

This chain connects TRBV12-5 to TRBJ1-2, with D maybe TRBD1 (5 bases). The germline V gene has CDR1 LGHNT and CDR2 FRNRAP. The CDR3 is 14 residues long. Between the trimmed V and J ends, which lost 1 base and 7 bases, there was a span of 13 bases. The CDR3 DNA follows: TGTGCTAGTGGTTTGGGACAGCCCGGTCTTGGCTACACCTTC. It specifies CASGLGQPGLGYTF.

This chain's CDR3 is CAGRQGETMGYTF. CDR3 DNA sequence: TGTGCGGGGAGGCAGGGAGAGACTATGGGCTACACCTTC. The V gene is TRBV7-2, the J gene TRBJ1-2; a weak D match, TRBD1 (5 bases). The CDR3 consists of 13 residues. Per the germline V gene, CDR1 is SGHTA and CDR2 is FQGNSA.

This clonotype was detected a few times. The rearrangement uses TRBV7-2 and TRBJ2-3; 7 bases are shared with TRBD2. The CDR3 sequence is 15 residues long. Looked up from germline, CDR1 is SGHTA and CDR2 is FQGNSA. J was trimmed by 6 bases and V by 3 bases; bases with no gene match: 9. The CDR3 nucleotides are TGTGCCAGCAGCTTGGGGGACTACTCCAAGGATACGCAGTATTTT. Protein product: CASSLGDYSKDTQYF.

CDR3 in amino acids: CASSYEGGTEAFF. CDR3 nucleotide sequence: TGTGCCAGCAGTTATGAGGGTGGTACTGAAGCTTTCTTT. V and J are TRBV12-3 or TRBV12-4 and TRBJ1-1, with unresolved D. CDR3 length: 13 amino acids. V lost 4 bases, J lost 5 bases, and 11 bases lay in between.

The chain is built from TRBV7-9 and TRBJ2-3, with D perhaps matching TRBD1 or TRBD2 (5 bases each). With 11 bases removed from V and 2 bases from J, the gap between germline ends came to 20 bases. This CDR3 comprises 15 residues. Germline-derived CDR1 and CDR2 are SEHNR and FQNEAQ (reference sequence). In DNA, the CDR3 is TGTGCCCGTCCTCAACCGGGGCGATTCACAGATACGCAGTATTTT. Its protein product is CARPQPGRFTDTQYF.

The chain uses TRBV6-5 and TRBJ1-2; D perhaps matches TRBD1 (6 bases). V shed 0 bases and J shed 5 bases, with 13 bases lying between them. Germline V gives CDR1 MNHEY, CDR2 SVGAGI. This CDR3 region has 15 residues. The CDR3 reads CASSYSAGAGYGYTF. CDR3 DNA sequence: TGTGCCAGCAGTTACTCGGCAGGGGCAGGATATGGCTACACCTTC.

This chain joins TRBV5-1 and TRBJ1-5, with D uncertain. This CDR3 comprises 15 residues. Germline V gene sequence: CDR1 SGHRS, CDR2 YFSETQ. Trimming cost V 1 base and J 1 base, with 9 bases left between them. The CDR3 region has the DNA TGCGCCAGCAGCTTGCTGGGGTCGAGCAATCAGCCCCAGCATTTT. Protein: CASSLLGSSNQPQHF.

In its sample, this clonotype was seen a few times. The chain couples TRBV2 to TRBJ1-2; 7 bases map to TRBD1. Germline lookup yields CDR1 SNHLY and CDR2 FYNNEI. With V trimmed by 6 bases and J by 8 bases, 9 bases remained unmatched. This CDR3 has 13 amino acids. The CDR3 spells CASRGQLYGGYTF. CDR3 DNA sequence: TGTGCCAGCAGGGGACAGCTATATGGCGGCTACACCTTC.

This chain connects TRBV7-2 to TRBJ2-3, with TRBD1 matching over 9 bases. Germline assignment: CDR1 SGHTA and CDR2 FQGNSA. The CDR3 extends over 13 amino acids. J lost 13 bases, V lost 1 base, and 6 bases had no gene match. CDR3 sequence (DNA): TGTGCCAGCAGCTTAGTCGTGGACAGGGGAAAGTATTTT. Amino acids: CASSLVVDRGKYF.

This clonotype was picked up a small number of times. J is TRBJ2-5 and V is TRBV29-1; 9 bases map to TRBD2. The CDR3 runs 14 residues. Looked up from germline, CDR1 is SQVTM and CDR2 is ANQGSEA. Trimming cost V 6 bases and J 5 bases; bases outside gene matches: 10. The CDR3 DNA reads TGCAGCGTGGGGGCTAGCGGGATACTTGAGACCCAGTACTTC. Amino acids: CSVGASGILETQYF.